Listed here is a single T cell receptor beta chain. What it binds is unknown. Quantitative barcoded 5'-RACE was used to prepare TCR beta libraries. TCRdb fed the 5' RACE reads into MiXCR, producing one record per CDR3 protein. The sample holds some 350,000 distinct CDR3 sequences, roughly 14% seen once. The sample belongs to a study of CD8 T cells in ankylosing spondylitis. The CDR3 has 13 residues. V was shortened by 6 bases and J by 1 base, with 12 bases between the two germline ends. CDR1 is DFQATT, CDR2 SNEGSKA, per germline (reference sequence). Study-wide findings and caveats: According to the report, clones linked to the disease were significantly enriched in matched synovial fluid samples taken from ankylosing spondylitis patients. Previously reported in reactive arthritis synovial fluid and blood were some of the motif variants. Seemingly distinctive of ankylosing spondylitis blood was a TCR beta motif formed by eight highly homologous variants.

The sequenced sample consisted of blood, either unsorted or a sorted T cell fraction (not recorded which). The sequence came from a male donor with ankylosing spondylitis or in good health (not recorded which). V is TRBV20-1 and J is TRBJ1-1; D perhaps matches TRBD1 (5 bases). For the CDR3, the DNA is TGCAGTGCCGAACCAGACAGGAACACTGAAGCTTTCTTT. It encodes CSAEPDRNTEAFF.